The clone carrying this TCR beta chain came up many times. Its antigen remains unidentified. This sample is part of a study of metastatic and nonmetastatic thyroid tumors. Study-wide results and limits: It was reported that TCR beta diversity was significantly higher in malignant thyroid tumors than benign nodules, in blood and tumor.

Via MiXCR, TCRdb re-called the PCR reads. The sample contains tens of thousands of clones, about 20% of which appear only once. Germline V lookup: CDR1 DFQATT, CDR2 SNEGSKA (reference sequence). Between the trimmed V and J ends, which lost 5 bases and 5 bases, there was a span of 22 bases. The CDR3 is made up of 15 amino acids. Patients were all untreated before their thyroid surgery. V usage is TRBV20-1 and J usage is TRBJ2-7, with D possibly called TRBD1 or TRBD2 (5 bases each). This TCR was recovered from a male donor with papillary thyroid cancer or a benign thyroid nodule (not recorded which). Some clones in this sample may be carry-over from other donors' samples. The sample comprised blood. CDR3 nucleotides: TGCAGTGCTTCTGGGGACCATGAAGGTAACGACGAGCAGTACTTC. The encoded protein is CSASGDHEGNDEQYF.